Presented here are 3 T cell receptor beta chains from one specimen sequenced in a study of T cell responses to AZD1222 COVID-19 vaccine. Clones were read by immunoSEQ multiplex PCR, and TCRdb kept only the in-frame ones, dropping some. The table records about 100,000 clones, 85% to 90% of them present only once. This sample comprised peripheral blood, obtained on day 0 of AZD1222 vaccination. Source of these receptors: an adult in good health.

The chain links TRBV21-1 to TRBJ1-5; TRBD1 was called by the table and not checked on the DNA. TRBV21-1 is a pseudogene locus. This CDR3 comprises 16 residues. This CDR3 is CASSKGECRGNQPQHF. Written as DNA, the CDR3 is TGTGCCAGCAGCAAAGGAGAATGCAGGGGGAATCAGCCCCAGCATTTT.

This sequence joins TRBV7-9 and TRBJ2-1; maybe TRBD2 (5 bases). V lost 1 base and J lost 7, with 17 bases in between. In germline, CDR1 is SEHNR, CDR2 FQNEAQ (reference sequence). The CDR3 sequence is 16 residues long. The DNA of the CDR3 is TGTGCCAGCAGCTTAGGGGGTAGAGCGGAGTGGAATGAGCAGTTCTTC. Its translation is CASSLGGRAEWNEQFF. The full variable domain, completed using reference TRBV7-9 and TRBJ2-1, is DTGVSQNPRHKITKRGQNVTFRCDPISEHNRLYWYRQTLGQGPEFLTYFQNEAQLEKSRLLSDRFSAERPKGSFSTLEIQRTEQGDSAMYLCASSLGGRAEWNEQFFGPGTRLTVL.

This clone showed up just a few times. The genes are TRBV2 and TRBJ2-7, with TRBD1 matching 11 bases. The ends lost 6 bases at V and 4 bases at J; junction bases unmatched: 5. Germline V lookup: CDR1 SNHLY, CDR2 FYNNEI. This CDR3 is built from 14 residues. CDR3 nucleotides: TGTGCCAGCAGGACCGGGACAGGGGGATACGAGCAGTACTTC. This translates into CASRTGTGGYEQYF.